The next 27 T cell receptor beta chains were all read from a single sample in a study of blood T cell repertoires in COVID-19. The protocol was immunoSEQ multiplex PCR, while the TCRdb copy is restricted to in-frame clones and leaves out a portion. Among about 200,000 clones, approximately 80% were seen once, and the ten largest hold approximately 6.9%. The sequencing input was peripheral blood. These TCRs come from a human donor with acute or convalescent COVID-19. The donor label of this sample is uncertain.

The chain recombines TRBV6-1 with TRBJ2-7; D possibly corresponds to TRBD1 (6 bases). The CDR3 covers 16 residues. Germline CDR1 and CDR2: MNHNS and SASEGT. Between the trimmed V and J ends, which lost 2 bases and 4 bases, there was a span of 18 bases. Here the CDR3 reads CASSEITTGRRYEQYF. The CDR3 bases are TGTGCCAGCAGTGAAATCACAACAGGGAGAAGGTACGAGCAGTACTTC.

This chain links TRBV4-3 with TRBJ2-7; 7 nucleotides agree with TRBD1. The CDR3 runs 14 residues. V shed 3 bases and J 4 bases; nucleotides not matched to a gene: 6. Germline lookup yields CDR1 LGHNA and CDR2 YSLEER. CDR3 region: CASSQGTGEYEQYF. DNA for the CDR3: TGCGCCAGCAGCCAGGGAACAGGGGAGTACGAGCAGTACTTC.

CDR3 sequence (DNA): TGTGCCAGCAGCTTACCTAGCTCTGGAAACACCATATATTTT. Amino acids: CASSLPSSGNTIYF. This sequence joins TRBV5-6 and TRBJ1-3, with unresolved D. Germline CDR1 and CDR2: SGHDT and YYEEEE. CDR3 length equals 14 residues. V was shortened by 2 bases and J by 0 bases, with 6 bases between the two germline ends.

The chain recombines TRBV7-3 with TRBJ2-3; D perhaps matches TRBD2 (6 bases). V was pared by 6 bases and J by 4 bases, with 17 bases between. CDR3 length: 15 amino acids. Germline assignment: CDR1 SGHTA and CDR2 FQGTGA. CDR3 residues: CASSSGTAGADTQYF. CDR3 coding DNA: TGTGCCAGCAGTTCCGGGACTGCTGGGGCAGATACGCAGTATTTT.

V and J are TRBV9 and TRBJ2-1, with 7 bases aligning to TRBD2. Germline values: CDR1 SGDLS, CDR2 YYNGEE. Trimming took 2 bases from V and 7 from J; bases not matched to a gene: 6. This CDR3 has 14 amino acids. The CDR3 DNA follows: TGTGCCAGCAGCGTTTACGGGGGGTGGAATGAGCAGTTCTTC. Translated: CASSVYGGWNEQFF.

The chain joins TRBV30 to TRBJ1-5; 9 nucleotides agree with TRBD1. This CDR3 contains 14 residues. J was trimmed by 7 bases and V by 2 bases; bases with no gene match: 6. The germline V gene encodes CDR1 GTSNPN and CDR2 SVGIG (reference sequence). CDR3 DNA: TGTGCCTGGAGTTCACAGGGGGCTTGGCAGCCCCAGCATTTT. This codes for CAWSSQGAWQPQHF.

This clone showed up just a few times. The CDR3 DNA follows: TGTGCCAGCAGTCGACAGGGTGAAAGTACTGAAGCTTTCTTT. Amino acids: CASSRQGESTEAFF. V is TRBV6-5 and J is TRBJ1-1; 7 bases line up with TRBD1. The CDR3 is 14 amino acids. Germline V CDR1 and CDR2: MNHEY, SVGAGI. The junction had 8 bases not matched to a gene; V was cut back by 5 bases and J by 5 bases.

J is TRBJ2-2 and V is TRBV19; TRBD2 matches at 11 bases. With 4 bases clipped from V and 4 bases from J, the junction kept 5 bases outside the gene matches. The CDR3 contains 16 residues. Looked up from germline, CDR1 is LNHDA and CDR2 is SQIVND (reference sequence). The CDR3 region has the DNA TGTGCCAGTAGTACCCTAGCGGGAGGAGGCACCGGGGAGCTGTTTTTT. This encodes CASSTLAGGGTGELFF.

V gene TRBV7-8 combines with J gene TRBJ2-7; D not resolved. CDR3 size: 12 residues. Looked up from germline, CDR1 is SGHVS and CDR2 is FQNEAQ. The V end was cut by 3 bases, the J end by 3 bases, with 6 bases between. As DNA, the CDR3 is TGTGCCAGCAGCTTTGGCCTCTACGAGCAGTACTTC. This gives the protein CASSFGLYEQYF.

This chain uses TRBV6-2 or TRBV6-3 with TRBJ1-1; 10 nucleotides align to TRBD1. Germline V lookup: CDR1 MNHEY, CDR2 SVGEGT. The V and J ends lost 2 bases and 0 bases, in that order; junction bases with no gene match: 6. The CDR3 spans 17 residues. In nucleotides, the CDR3 is TGTGCCAGCAGTTACCGGCGGGACAGGGGTTTGAACACTGAAGCTTTCTTT. As protein: CASSYRRDRGLNTEAFF.

This rearrangement joins TRBV18 to TRBJ2-7; perhaps TRBD2 as D (5 bases). Trimming removed 6 bases from V and 2 bases from J, with 11 bases in between. The germline V gene encodes CDR1 KGHSH and CDR2 LQKENI. The CDR3 sequence is 13 residues long. This CDR3 is CASSPGVAYEQYF. CDR3 in DNA: TGTGCCAGCTCCCCCGGGGTAGCCTACGAGCAGTACTTC.

The V gene is TRBV5-1, the J gene TRBJ2-2; 11 nucleotides match TRBD2. V shed 6 bases and J 7 bases; nucleotides not matched to a gene: 8. Germline V CDR1 and CDR2: SGHRS, YFSETQ. This CDR3 contains 15 residues. CDR3 residues: CASKVAGGPVGELFF. CDR3 sequence (DNA): TGCGCCAGCAAAGTAGCGGGAGGGCCGGTCGGGGAGCTGTTTTTT. Supplemented by reference TRBV5-1 and TRBJ2-2, the full variable domain reads KAGVTQTPRYLIKTRGQQVTLSCSPISGHRSVSWYQQTPGQGLQFLFEYFSETQRNKGNFPGRFSGRQFSNSRSEMNVSTLELGDSALYLCASKVAGGPVGELFFGEGSRLTVL.

The V and J genes are TRBV7-6 and TRBJ2-3, with TRBD1 matching over 8 bases. This CDR3 comprises 15 residues. Germline V lookup: CDR1 SGHVS, CDR2 FNYEAQ. The J segment lost 3 bases and the V segment lost 5 bases, leaving 7 bases of the junction unmatched. CDR3 DNA: TGTGCCAGCAGCCGAGAGGGACAGGTGACAGATACGCAGTATTTT. This gives the protein CASSREGQVTDTQYF.

CDR3 protein: CASSMRADREQFF. The DNA for the CDR3 is TGTGCCAGTAGTATGCGGGCAGATCGTGAGCAGTTCTTC. The chain is built from TRBV19 and TRBJ2-1; tentative D call: TRBD2 (5 bases). CDR1 LNHDA and CDR2 SQIVND come from the germline V gene (reference sequence). This CDR3 has 13 amino acids. The V and J ends lost 3 bases and 9 bases respectively, with 12 bases between them.

The chain recombines TRBV24-1 with TRBJ2-5; 11 bases agree with TRBD1. The V and J ends lost 4 bases and 5 bases, in that order; junction bases with no gene match: 8. Germline CDR1 is KGHDR and CDR2 is SFDVKD. This CDR3 comprises 16 residues. CDR3 bases: TGTGCCACCAGTGAAGCGGGACAGGGGGTGGTGGAGACCCAGTACTTC. This translates into CATSEAGQGVVETQYF.

The sample holds one count of this clone. The chain is built from TRBV18 and TRBJ1-2, with a possible D match to TRBD1 (6 bases). The CDR3 runs to 14 residues. V was pared by 2 bases and J by 5 bases, with 12 bases between. Germline-derived CDR1 and CDR2 are KGHSH and LQKENI. CDR3 region: CASSPGTPSYGYTF. The CDR3 DNA is TGTGCCAGCTCACCAGGGACACCAAGTTATGGCTACACCTTC. Full variable domain (missing parts from reference TRBV18 and TRBJ1-2): NAGVMQNPRHLVRRRGQEARLRCSPMKGHSHVYWYRQLPEEGLKFMVYLQKENIIDESGMPKERFSAEFPKEGPSILRIQQVVRGDSAAYFCASSPGTPSYGYTFGSGTRLTVV.

V is TRBV4-3 and J is TRBJ2-5, with TRBD2 matching over 16 bases. The length of the CDR3 is 20 residues. Germline values: CDR1 LGHNA, CDR2 YSLEER. The J segment lost 4 bases and the V segment lost 4 bases, leaving 15 bases of the junction unmatched. The CDR3 DNA reads TGCGCCAGCAGCCGAGCACCTCCCGGGACTAGCGGGAGGGAGGGAGAGACCCAGTACTTC. Its translation: CASSRAPPGTSGREGETQYF.

The chain joins TRBV7-8 to TRBJ1-2, with TRBD1 matching over 7 bases. CDR1 is SGHVS and CDR2 is FQNEAQ in the germline V gene. V shed 5 bases and J 8 bases; nucleotides not matched to a gene: 8. This CDR3 contains 13 residues. CDR3: CASSPDRVLGYTF. Here the CDR3 DNA reads TGTGCCAGCAGCCCAGACAGGGTGTTAGGCTACACCTTC. Full variable domain (rest looked up from reference TRBV7-8 and TRBJ1-2): GAGVSQSPRYKVAKRGQDVALRCDPISGHVSLFWYQQALGQGPEFLTYFQNEAQLDKSGLPSDRFFAERPEGSVSTLKIQRTQQEDSAVYLCASSPDRVLGYTFGSGTRLTVV.

This clone was counted a single time. The V gene is TRBV5-4, the J gene TRBJ2-2; weak D call: TRBD2 (5 bases). Per the germline V gene, CDR1 is SGHNT and CDR2 is YYREEE (reference sequence). This CDR3 region has 16 residues. Trimming took off 4 bases at V and 5 bases at J, with 18 bases between the two ends. The CDR3 bases are TGTGCCAGCAGCCGCTTGCCAGGCCGAGGGACCGGGGAGCTGTTTTTT. Translating gives CASSRLPGRGTGELFF.

The chain recombines TRBV27 with TRBJ2-1, with TRBD2 matching 8 bases. The CDR3 extends over 16 amino acids. Trimming at V came to 5 bases and at J to 5 bases, leaving 11 bases not matched to a gene. The germline gives CDR1 MNHEY, CDR2 SMNVEV (reference sequence). The CDR3 DNA follows: TGTGCCAGCAGTCCTCTTAGTCGGGGGGGGGACAATGAGCAGTTCTTC. It yields the protein CASSPLSRGGDNEQFF.

The genes are TRBV7-8 and TRBJ2-2, with D maybe TRBD1 (6 bases). CDR1 SGHVS and CDR2 FQNEAQ come from the germline V gene. V lost 4 bases and J 3 bases, leaving 12 bases between the germline ends. This CDR3 has 15 amino acids. The DNA for the CDR3 is TGTGCCAGCAGCTCCCGGGACACCGACACCGGGGAGCTGTTTTTT. Encoded protein: CASSSRDTDTGELFF.

This clone occurred once. The genes are TRBV28 and TRBJ2-7; TRBD2 matches at 7 bases. V dropped 9 bases and J dropped 5; count of bases not matched to a gene: 7. Germline V CDR1 and CDR2: MDHEN, SYDVKM. This CDR3 is built from 12 residues. The CDR3 DNA is TGTGCCAGTACGGGAGGACGGAACGAGCAGTACTTC. The encoded protein is CASTGGRNEQYF.

The chain combines TRBV19 with TRBJ1-5; TRBD1 matches 7 bases. The germline V gene has CDR1 LNHDA and CDR2 SQIVND (reference sequence). The CDR3 is 14 residues long. V dropped 7 bases and J dropped 3; count of bases not matched to a gene: 6. CDR3 amino acids: CASNLGQVNQPQHF. The CDR3 DNA follows: TGTGCCAGTAACCTCGGACAGGTCAATCAGCCCCAGCATTTT. Filled out from reference TRBV19 and TRBJ1-5, the complete variable domain reads DGGITQSPKYLFRKEGQNVTLSCEQNLNHDAMYWYRQDPGQGLRLIYYSQIVNDFQKGDIAEGYSVSREKKESFPLTVTSAQKNPTAFYLCASNLGQVNQPQHFGDGTRLSIL.

Here the CDR3 reads CATSDWTSGRGYNEQFF. The CDR3 DNA sequence: TGTGCCACCAGTGATTGGACTAGCGGGAGGGGGTACAATGAGCAGTTCTTC. The chain links TRBV24-1 to TRBJ2-1, with 15 bases lining up with TRBD2. Germline assignment: CDR1 KGHDR and CDR2 SFDVKD. The length of the CDR3 is 17 residues. With 2 bases clipped from V and 4 bases from J, the junction kept 2 bases outside the gene matches.

This sequence joins TRBV7-2 and TRBJ2-7; a weak D match, TRBD2 (6 bases). CDR1 is SGHTA and CDR2 is FQGNSA in the germline V gene. The CDR3 spans 15 residues. V was trimmed by 1 base and J by 0 bases, leaving 10 bases between them. The CDR3 reads CASSLVAESSYEQYF. CDR3 in DNA: TGTGCCAGCAGCTTAGTAGCGGAAAGCTCCTACGAGCAGTACTTC.

This chain uses TRBV18 with TRBJ1-4, with no clear D. The CDR3 loop spans 13 amino acids. The ends were cut back, 2 bases at V and 7 bases at J, with 8 bases in the middle. Germline CDR1 KGHSH, CDR2 LQKENI. As DNA, the CDR3 is TGTGCCAGCTCACCAGACATAGGTGAAAAACTGTTTTTT. It translates to CASSPDIGEKLFF.

V usage is TRBV4-2 and J usage is TRBJ1-2; possible D gene TRBD1, 6 bases. This CDR3 region has 16 residues. Trimming left V 4 bases short and J 3 bases short, with 18 bases between. Germline lookup yields CDR1 LGHNA and CDR2 YNFKEQ. The CDR3 reads CASSRGLQGLDYGYTF. The CDR3 DNA reads as TGTGCCAGCAGCCGGGGTTTACAGGGTCTAGACTATGGCTACACCTTC.